One and the same sample provided the 6 T cell receptor beta chains below, sequenced in a study of control samples from healthy donors and cancer patients. Method: immunoSEQ multiplex PCR; TCRdb's copy keeps in-frame clones and lacks some. The data show some 140,000 clones, 88% seen once. The sequencing input was blood. Receptors originate from a woman aged 25 to 39 in good health.

This rearrangement joins TRBV11-2 to TRBJ2-7; weak D call: TRBD1 (5 bases). Germline loops: CDR1 SGHAT, CDR2 FQNNGV. V was shortened by 1 base and J by 0 bases, with 7 bases between the two germline ends. The CDR3 is made up of 14 amino acids. CDR3 sequence reads: CASSLGQSSYEQYF. The CDR3 nucleotides are TGTGCCAGCAGCTTAGGACAGAGCTCCTACGAGCAGTACTTC.

J is TRBJ2-4 and V is TRBV4-2, with a tentative D call TRBD1 (6 bases). The CDR3 contains 15 residues. Trimming removed 0 bases from V and 2 bases from J, with 8 bases in between. CDR1 is LGHNA and CDR2 is YNFKEQ in the germline V gene. The CDR3 reads CASSQDRGTKNIQYF. CDR3 bases: TGTGCCAGCAGCCAAGACAGGGGAACCAAAAACATTCAGTACTTC.

The CDR3 nucleotides read TGCGCCAGCAGCCATCTAAGATCAGGGGACGCGTACCAAGAGACCCAGTACTTC. Translating gives CASSHLRSGDAYQETQYF. The J gene is TRBJ2-5, the V gene TRBV5-1; tentative D call: TRBD1 (6 bases). V was cut by 4 bases and J by 0 bases, with 22 bases left in between. CDR3 length equals 18 residues. Germline lookup yields CDR1 SGHRS and CDR2 YFSETQ.

The chain recombines TRBV21-1 with TRBJ1-5; the table's D gene call, TRBD1, was not cross checked with the DNA. TRBV21-1 is assigned pseudogene status. The CDR3 contains 17 residues. The CDR3 DNA is TGTGCCAGCAGCAAGGTAGACAGGGCGGCTGGCAATCAGCCCCAGCATTTT. Amino acid sequence: CASSKVDRAAGNQPQHF.

V gene TRBV5-1 combines with J gene TRBJ2-3, with 15 bases aligning to TRBD2. Looked up from germline, CDR1 is SGHRS and CDR2 is YFSETQ. V shed 4 bases, J shed 3 bases, and the junction held 9 bases outside the gene matches. The CDR3 contains 18 residues. Written as DNA, the CDR3 is TGCGCCAGCAGCATGGGACTAGCGGGAGGCCCAGCAACAGATACGCAGTATTTT. Its translation is CASSMGLAGGPATDTQYF.

The V and J genes are TRBV1 and TRBJ2-5. TRBV1 corresponds to a pseudogene. The CDR3 extends over 16 amino acids. The CDR3 region is CTSSQDTTGPKETQYF. CDR3 DNA: TGCACCAGCAGCCAAGATACGACGGGGCCAAAGGAGACCCAGTACTTC.